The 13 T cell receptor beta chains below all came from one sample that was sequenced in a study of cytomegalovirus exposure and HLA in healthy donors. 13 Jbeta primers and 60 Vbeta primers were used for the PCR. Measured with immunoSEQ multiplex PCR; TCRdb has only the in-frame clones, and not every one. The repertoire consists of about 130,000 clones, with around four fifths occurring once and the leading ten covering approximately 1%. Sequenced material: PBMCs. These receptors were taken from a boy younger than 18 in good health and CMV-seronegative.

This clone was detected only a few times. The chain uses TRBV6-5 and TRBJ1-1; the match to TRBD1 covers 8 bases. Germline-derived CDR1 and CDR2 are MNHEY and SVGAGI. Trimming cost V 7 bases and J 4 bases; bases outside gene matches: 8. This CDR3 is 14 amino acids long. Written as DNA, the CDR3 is TGTGCCAGCACTAGTACAGGGGGTCCCACTGAAGCTTTCTTT. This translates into CASTSTGGPTEAFF.

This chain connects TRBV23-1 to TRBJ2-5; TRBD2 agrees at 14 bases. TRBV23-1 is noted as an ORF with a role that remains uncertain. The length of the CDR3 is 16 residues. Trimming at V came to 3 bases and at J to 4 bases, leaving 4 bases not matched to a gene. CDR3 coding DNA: TGCGCCAGCAGTCACCCGGGACTAGCGGGAGTAGAGACCCAGTACTTC. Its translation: CASSHPGLAGVETQYF.

In DNA form, the CDR3 reads TGTGCCAGCAGTCGGACAGGGGGGGTTGGAAACACCATATATTTT. Translated: CASSRTGGVGNTIYF. The chain employs TRBV28 and TRBJ1-3; 10 positions agree with TRBD1. V dropped 5 bases and J dropped 3; count of bases not matched to a gene: 4. The length of the CDR3 is 15 residues. Germline V gene sequence: CDR1 MDHEN, CDR2 SYDVKM.

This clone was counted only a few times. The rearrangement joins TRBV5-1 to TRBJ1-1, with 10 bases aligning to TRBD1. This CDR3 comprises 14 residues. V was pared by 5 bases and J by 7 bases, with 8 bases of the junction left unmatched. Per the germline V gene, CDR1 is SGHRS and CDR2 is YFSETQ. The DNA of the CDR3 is TGCGCCAGCAGAAAGGGACAGGGGCCCGGTGAAGCTTTCTTT. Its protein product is CASRKGQGPGEAFF.

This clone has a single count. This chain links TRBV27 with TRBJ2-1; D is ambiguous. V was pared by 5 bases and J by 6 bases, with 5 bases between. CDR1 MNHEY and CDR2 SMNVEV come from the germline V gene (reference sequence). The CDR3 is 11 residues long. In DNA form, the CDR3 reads TGTGCCAGCAGTCGAGGCAATGAGCAGTTCTTC. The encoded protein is CASSRGNEQFF.

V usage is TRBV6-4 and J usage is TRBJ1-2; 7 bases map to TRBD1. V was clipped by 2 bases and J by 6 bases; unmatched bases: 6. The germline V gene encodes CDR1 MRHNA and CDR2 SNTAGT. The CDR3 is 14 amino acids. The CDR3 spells CASSDPSRGDGYTF. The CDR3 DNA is TGTGCCAGCAGTGACCCCAGCAGGGGGGATGGCTACACCTTC.

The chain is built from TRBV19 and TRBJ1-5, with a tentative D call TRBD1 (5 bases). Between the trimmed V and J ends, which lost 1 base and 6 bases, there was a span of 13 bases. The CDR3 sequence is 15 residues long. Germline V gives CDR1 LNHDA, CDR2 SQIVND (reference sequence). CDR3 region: CASSIVEGGGQPQHF. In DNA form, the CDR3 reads TGTGCCAGTAGTATAGTGGAGGGTGGGGGTCAGCCCCAGCATTTT.

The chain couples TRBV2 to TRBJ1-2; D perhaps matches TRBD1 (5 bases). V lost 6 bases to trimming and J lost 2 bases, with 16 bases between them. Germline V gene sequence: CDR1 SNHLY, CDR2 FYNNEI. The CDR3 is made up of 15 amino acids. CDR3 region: CASRGGEGSNYGYTF. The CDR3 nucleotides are TGTGCCAGCAGGGGGGGGGAGGGCAGCAACTATGGCTACACCTTC.

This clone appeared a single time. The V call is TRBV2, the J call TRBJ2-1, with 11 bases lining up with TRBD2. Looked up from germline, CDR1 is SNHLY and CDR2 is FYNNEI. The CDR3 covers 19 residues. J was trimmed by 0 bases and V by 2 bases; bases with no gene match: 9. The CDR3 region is CASSESRLAGGASYNEQFF. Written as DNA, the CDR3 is TGTGCCAGCAGTGAATCAAGGCTAGCGGGAGGAGCCTCCTACAATGAGCAGTTCTTC.

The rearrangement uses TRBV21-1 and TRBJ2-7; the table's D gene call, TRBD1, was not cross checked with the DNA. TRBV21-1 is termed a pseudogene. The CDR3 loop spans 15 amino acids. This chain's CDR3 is CASSKGQGTSYEQYF. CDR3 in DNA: TGTGCCAGCAGCAAAGGACAGGGGACTTCCTACGAGCAGTACTTC.

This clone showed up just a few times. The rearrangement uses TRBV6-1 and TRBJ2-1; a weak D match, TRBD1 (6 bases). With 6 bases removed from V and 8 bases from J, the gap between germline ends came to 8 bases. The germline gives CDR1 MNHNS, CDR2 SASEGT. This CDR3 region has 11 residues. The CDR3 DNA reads TGTGCCAGCAGGGACAGACATGAGCAGTTCTTC. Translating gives CASRDRHEQFF.

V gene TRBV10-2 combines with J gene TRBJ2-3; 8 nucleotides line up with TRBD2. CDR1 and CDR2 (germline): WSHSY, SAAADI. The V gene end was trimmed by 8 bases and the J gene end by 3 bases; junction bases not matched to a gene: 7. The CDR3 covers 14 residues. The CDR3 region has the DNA TGCGCCAGCGGACACGGGAGGGTTACAGATACGCAGTATTTT. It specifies CASGHGRVTDTQYF.

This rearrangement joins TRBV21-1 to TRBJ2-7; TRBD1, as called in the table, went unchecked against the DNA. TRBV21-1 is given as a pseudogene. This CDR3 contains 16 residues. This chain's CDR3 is CASSKEGHTGIYEQYF. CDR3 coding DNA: TGTGCCAGCAGCAAAGAGGGGCATACAGGGATCTACGAGCAGTACTTC.